A single sample is the source of the 3 T cell receptor beta chains below, sequenced in a study of graft-versus-host responses after intestinal transplantation. These receptors have no identified antigens. Here immunoSEQ multiplex PCR was the method, and the copy in TCRdb shows in-frame clones only, minus some. The data contain more than 65,000 clones, over 75% of them singletons. This material consisted of unstimulated CD4+ T cells sorted from spleen or lymph node cells, taken before transplant. Every receptor here comes from a human donor who was the organ donor for an intestinal transplant.

V gene TRBV5-6 combines with J gene TRBJ2-3; 9 bases align to TRBD1. Germline V gene sequence: CDR1 SGHDT, CDR2 YYEEEE. CDR3 size: 16 residues. V lost 4 bases to trimming and J lost 4 bases; unmatched junction nucleotides: 10. The CDR3 bases are TGTGCCAGCAGCGAACAGGGGGCGCTTGTTTCAGATACGCAGTATTTT. As protein: CASSEQGALVSDTQYF.

The rearrangement joins TRBV7-8 to TRBJ2-1; D possibly corresponds to TRBD2 (6 bases). Looked up from germline, CDR1 is SGHVS and CDR2 is FQNEAQ. This CDR3 region has 16 residues. Trimming cost V 1 base and J 8 bases, with 18 bases left between them. Here the CDR3 reads CASSLDGAGRPYEQFF. In DNA form, the CDR3 reads TGTGCCAGCAGCTTAGATGGGGCGGGGAGACCGTATGAGCAGTTCTTC.

The count of this clone is one. The chain employs TRBV7-8 and TRBJ1-2; perhaps TRBD1 as D (6 bases). V was cut by 1 base and J by 5 bases, with 20 bases left in between. This CDR3 has 17 residues. The germline V gene has CDR1 SGHVS and CDR2 FQNEAQ. CDR3 residues: CASSLGPSAGRGYGYTF. DNA of the CDR3: TGTGCCAGCAGCTTAGGCCCATCTGCGGGGAGGGGGTATGGCTACACCTTC.